This TCR beta chain was obtained from a study of early T cells in non-severe SARS-CoV-2 infection (dated by TCRdb to the early 2020s). General notes on the study: Because TCR sequencing relied on bulk RNA taken from unsorted whole blood, pairing of alpha and beta chains was not possible.

The study was a case-control design nested within a healthcare worker cohort in London, UK, with weekly nasopharyngeal swab PCR tests and blood sampling. Healthcare workers were enrolled in the week of the UK lockdown, from 23 to 31 March 2020, and were followed every week for up to 16 weeks. V is pruned by 4 bases and J by 9 bases, leaving 5 bases of the junction without a gene match. The CDR3 measures 13 amino acids from cysteine to phenylalanine. Only the CDR3 DNA is retained, 39 bases long and in frame from the first base. CDR1 and CDR2, per the germline V gene (reference sequence), are LGHDT and YNNKEL. Results and caveats for the whole study, not just this receptor: VDJdb matching was skewed toward anti-spike CD8 responses and likely underestimated virus-specific expansions, missing private and CD4 specificities.

Library prep was done by 5' RACE. The sequencer listed for this sample is NextSeq 500. Unique molecular identifiers were attached to individual cDNA molecules in the TCR library protocol so that sequencing error and PCR bias could be corrected. TCR alpha and beta chains were both sequenced, and the abundances of alpha and beta sequences in each sample were closely correlated with each other. In the authors' own workflow: Decombinator V4 was used to perform V gene, J gene and CDR3 annotation of TCR sequences. Expanded TCRs were defined as changing significantly between any two time points under a Poisson model with p below 0.0001. TCR abundances were normalised to the total number of TCRs sequenced per sample and were expressed as counts per million. MAIT TCRs were defined by TRAV1-2 paired with TRAJ12, TRAJ20 or TRAJ33, and iNKT TCRs by TRAV10 paired with TRAJ18. A search of VDJdb, accessed on 1 November 2021, was run for TCRs annotated to CMV, EBV and SARS-CoV-2, with TCRs annotated for multiple antigens excluded. TCRdb reanalyzed the raw reads on its own, using fastp at Q25 for trimming and MiXCR for clone calling, and kept in-frame beta chains. Duplicate CDR3 protein sequences are folded into a single record with the most common DNA and genes. What appears here as the V and J calls and clone size reflects TCRdb's work, not the paper's. This sample comprises some 50,000 distinct CDR3 sequences, 5.6% of them detected only once. About 5% of the sample belongs to the ten largest clones.

The table lists this clonotype with many counts. There is no known antigen for this receptor. No per-base quality is available; no much larger clone lies one base away. The receptor chain draws on TRBV3-1 and TRBJ2-7; 11 central bases correspond to TRBD1. This receptor was identified in an adult who was a healthcare worker with PCR-confirmed SARS-CoV-2 infection or an uninfected control (not recorded which). Sequenced material: whole blood. The CDR3 sequence is CASSPRTGGWQYF. The nucleotide sequence is given as TGTGCCAGCAGCCCTCGGACAGGGGGCTGGCAGTACTTC.